This entry features one TCR beta chain sequence. The CDR3 loop spans 13 amino acids. Germline V lookup: CDR1 MNHNY, CDR2 SVGAGI (reference sequence). Trimming left V 4 bases short and J 10 bases short, with 14 bases between. These data come from a study of control samples from healthy donors and cancer patients. TCRdb keeps only in-frame clones here, not all; method: immunoSEQ multiplex PCR. In the table there are about 140,000 clones, about 89% of which are singletons. Input material: blood. The chain uses TRBV6-6 and TRBJ2-1; D ambiguous. The sequence was collected from a man younger than 35 in good health. This CDR3 reads CASSFPYTGEQFF. In nucleotides, the CDR3 is TGTGCCAGCAGTTTCCCATACACCGGGGAGCAGTTCTTC.